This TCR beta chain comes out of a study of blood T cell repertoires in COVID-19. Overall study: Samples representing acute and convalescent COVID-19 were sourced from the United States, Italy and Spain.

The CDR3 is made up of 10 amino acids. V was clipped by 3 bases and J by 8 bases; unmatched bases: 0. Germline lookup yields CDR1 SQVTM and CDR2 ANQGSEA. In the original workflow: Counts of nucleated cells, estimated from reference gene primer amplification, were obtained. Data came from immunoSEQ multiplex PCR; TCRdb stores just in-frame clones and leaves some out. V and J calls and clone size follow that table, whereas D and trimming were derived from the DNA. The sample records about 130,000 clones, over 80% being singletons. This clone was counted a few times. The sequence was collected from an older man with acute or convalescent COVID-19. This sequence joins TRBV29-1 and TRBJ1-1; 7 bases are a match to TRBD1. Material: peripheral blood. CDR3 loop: CSVEGQEAFF. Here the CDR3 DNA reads TGCAGCGTTGAGGGACAGGAAGCTTTCTTT.